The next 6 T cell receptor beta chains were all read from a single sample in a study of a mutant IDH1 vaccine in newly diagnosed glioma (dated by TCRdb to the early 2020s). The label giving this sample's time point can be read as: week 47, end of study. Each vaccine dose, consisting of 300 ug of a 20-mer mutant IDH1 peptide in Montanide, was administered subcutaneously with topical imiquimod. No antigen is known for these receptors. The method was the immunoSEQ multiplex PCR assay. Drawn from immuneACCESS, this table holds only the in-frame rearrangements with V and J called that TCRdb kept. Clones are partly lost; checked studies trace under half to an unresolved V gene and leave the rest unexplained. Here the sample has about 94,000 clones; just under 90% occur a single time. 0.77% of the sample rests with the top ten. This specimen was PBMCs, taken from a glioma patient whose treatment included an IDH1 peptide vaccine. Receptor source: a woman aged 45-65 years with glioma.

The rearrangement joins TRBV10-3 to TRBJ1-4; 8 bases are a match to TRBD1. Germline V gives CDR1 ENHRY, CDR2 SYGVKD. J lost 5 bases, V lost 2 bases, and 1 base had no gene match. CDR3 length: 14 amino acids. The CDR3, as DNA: TGTGCCATCAGTGAGACAGGGGGAAATGAAAAACTGTTTTTT. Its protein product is CAISETGGNEKLFF.

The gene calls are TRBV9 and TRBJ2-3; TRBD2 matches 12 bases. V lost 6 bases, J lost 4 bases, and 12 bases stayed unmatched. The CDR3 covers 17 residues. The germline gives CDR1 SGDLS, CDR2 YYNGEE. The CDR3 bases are TGTGCCAGCACCGAGGGGACTAGCGGGCTAGGGGCAGATACGCAGTATTTT. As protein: CASTEGTSGLGADTQYF.

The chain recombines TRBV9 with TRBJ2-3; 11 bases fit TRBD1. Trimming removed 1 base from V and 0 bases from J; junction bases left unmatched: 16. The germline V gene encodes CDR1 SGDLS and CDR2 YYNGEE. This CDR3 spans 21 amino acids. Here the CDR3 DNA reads TGTGCCAGCAGCGTATCTCCTACCCTGACGGACAGGGGGCGTAGCACAGATACGCAGTATTTT. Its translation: CASSVSPTLTDRGRSTDTQYF.

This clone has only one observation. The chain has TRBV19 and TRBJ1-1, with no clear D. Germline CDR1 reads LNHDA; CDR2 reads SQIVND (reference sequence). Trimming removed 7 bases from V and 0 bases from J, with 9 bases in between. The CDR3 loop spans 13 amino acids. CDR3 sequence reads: CASTLGMNTEAFF. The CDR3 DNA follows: TGTGCCAGTACCCTGGGGATGAACACTGAAGCTTTCTTT. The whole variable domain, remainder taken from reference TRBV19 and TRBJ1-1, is DGGITQSPKYLFRKEGQNVTLSCEQNLNHDAMYWYRQDPGQGLRLIYYSQIVNDFQKGDIAEGYSVSREKKESFPLTVTSAQKNPTAFYLCASTLGMNTEAFFGQGTRLTVV.

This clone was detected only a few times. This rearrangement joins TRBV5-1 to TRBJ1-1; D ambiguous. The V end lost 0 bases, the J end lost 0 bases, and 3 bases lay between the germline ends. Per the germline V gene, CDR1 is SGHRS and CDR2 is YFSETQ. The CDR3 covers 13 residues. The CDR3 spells CASSLGVNTEAFF. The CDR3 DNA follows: TGCGCCAGCAGCTTGGGGGTGAACACTGAAGCTTTCTTT.

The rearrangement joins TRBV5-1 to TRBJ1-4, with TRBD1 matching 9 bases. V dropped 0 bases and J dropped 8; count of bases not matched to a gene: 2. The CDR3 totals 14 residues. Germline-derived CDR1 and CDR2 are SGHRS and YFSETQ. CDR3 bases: TGCGCCAGCAGCTTGGGACAGGGGGGCGAAAAACTGTTTTTT. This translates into CASSLGQGGEKLFF.